This TCR beta chain was documented in a study of T-cell memory formation after mild COVID-19. This CDR3 has 13 amino acids. Germline V gene data show CDR1 as SEHNR and CDR2 as FQNEAQ (reference sequence). V was shortened by 2 bases and J by 4 bases, with 8 bases between the two germline ends. Ten or more counts support this clonotype. Via MiXCR, TCRdb re-called the 5' RACE reads, giving one row per CDR3 protein. Here the sample spans some 97,000 distinct CDR3 sequences, over 8.5% being singletons. The receptor was isolated from a man aged 18 to 35 who had mild COVID-19 (a few samples of this study predate the infection). Cell type and time point are not known. The sequenced sample was PBMCs or a T cell subset sorted from them (not recorded which). The chain couples TRBV7-9 to TRBJ1-2; maybe TRBD1 (6 bases). This CDR3 is CASSLQGSYGYTF. CDR3 bases: TGTGCCAGCAGCTTACAGGGGAGCTATGGCTACACCTTC.